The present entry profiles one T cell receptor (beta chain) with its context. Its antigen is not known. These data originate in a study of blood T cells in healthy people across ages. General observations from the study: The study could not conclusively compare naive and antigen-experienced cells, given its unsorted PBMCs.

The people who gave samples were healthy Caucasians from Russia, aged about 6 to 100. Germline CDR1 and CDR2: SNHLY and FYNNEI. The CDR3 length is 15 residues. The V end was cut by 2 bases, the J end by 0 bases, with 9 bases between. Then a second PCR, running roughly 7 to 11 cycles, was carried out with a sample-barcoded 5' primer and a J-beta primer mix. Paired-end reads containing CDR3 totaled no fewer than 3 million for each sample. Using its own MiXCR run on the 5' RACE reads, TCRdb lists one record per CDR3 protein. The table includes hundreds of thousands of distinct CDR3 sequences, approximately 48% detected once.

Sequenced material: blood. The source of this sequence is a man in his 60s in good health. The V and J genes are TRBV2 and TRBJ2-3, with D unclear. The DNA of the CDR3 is TGTGCCAGCAGTGAACAGGCCCCTAGCACAGATACGCAGTATTTT. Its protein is CASSEQAPSTDTQYF. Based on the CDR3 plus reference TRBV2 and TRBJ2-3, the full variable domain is EPEVTQTPSHQVTQMGQEVILRCVPISNHLYFYWYRQILGQKVEFLVSFYNNEISEKSEIFDDQFSVERPDGSNFTLKIRSTKLEDSAMYFCASSEQAPSTDTQYFGPGTRLTVL.